This record looks at one TCR beta chain sequence and its context. The specificity of this receptor is unknown. No quality values exist for individual bases; no much larger clone is one base distant. The CDR3 covers 15 residues, taking in both the cysteine and the phenylalanine. Only the CDR3 DNA is retained, 45 bases long and in frame from the first base. Trimming removed 6 bases from V and 5 bases from J; the gene matches leave 9 bases unexplained. Via the germline V gene, CDR1 is SGHAT and CDR2 FQNNGV. RNA was extracted with the RNeasy kit and roughly 0.45 to 1 ug was reverse transcribed using random hexamers. TCR beta CDR3 regions were amplified with the immunoSEQ multiplex PCR assay covering 54 Vbeta and 13 Jbeta segments. PCR amplification bias was corrected using a synthetic template baseline for primer optimization and computational correction. From the authors' description of their analysis: Reads were annotated to V, D and J genes according to IMGT and were analyzed with immunoSEQ Analyzer, with only productive sequences retained. To calculate clonality, Shannon entropy was normalized by log2 of the number of productive unique sequences and then subtracted from one. For each patient and control, public and private clones were evaluated within the 100 most prevalent clones. Susac-specific clones were defined as absent from healthy and MS cohorts, about 1,100 published viral clones and other ImmuneACCESS disease sequences. TCRdb trimmed the raw reads at Q25, called clones with MiXCR and kept productive beta chains. Rows with a matching CDR3 protein are joined into one entry that keeps the most common DNA and genes. Here the V and J calls rest on TCRdb's processing, not on the authors' analysis. The sample includes over 95,000 distinct CDR3 sequences, with 80% to 95% observed a single time. The top ten hold approximately 0.13% of the sample.

This record belongs to a study of CD8 T cells in Susac syndrome (dated by TCRdb to between 2018 and 2020). Broadly, across the study: Repertoire sequencing was used to test whether CD8+ T cell activation and differentiation in Susac syndrome was antigen driven. Study-level results and caveats: The study acknowledged that relatively few individuals were included in the TCR sequencing and HLA analysis.

Peripheral blood CD8+ and CD4+ T cells from healthy donors, Susac syndrome patients and multiple sclerosis patients were profiled using high-throughput TCR beta sequencing. Healthy donors were age- and sex-matched controls. Bulk CD8+ and CD4+ T cells were purified by magnetic negative isolation, whereas CD8+ TEMRA cells were enriched by FACS. Blood was collected in EDTA tubes and processed within 24 hours, with PBMCs isolated through density gradient centrifugation. PBMCs destined for TCR sequencing were cryopreserved in liquid nitrogen and later thawed in a 37 °C water bath. The sorted or isolated CD4+, CD8+ and CD8+ TEMRA cells had a purity of 90% or higher.

The rearranged segments are TRBV11-2 and TRBJ2-5; the central 10 bases match TRBD2. Sequenced: CD4+ T cells from PBMCs. This sequence was found in a human donor in good health. The CDR3 region has the sequence CASRQGLAVRETQYF. Here is the DNA: TGTGCCAGCAGACAAGGACTAGCGGTCCGGGAGACCCAGTACTTC.